This TCR beta chain was found in a study of shared clonotypes between healthy human individuals (dated by TCRdb to about 2020). For context, the study as a whole: A couple of women and a few men aged 18 to 49 years were included in the cohort. For each donor, CD4 naive and CD4 memory were each run on three plates, CD8 naive on two plates, and CD8 memory on one plate. Blood TCR repertoires of five healthy adults were deeply sequenced to estimate repertoire size and the extent of clonotype sharing between individuals. Different laboratories and diverse techniques were used to prepare libraries and sequence TCR repertoires, to increase sequencing depth and limit assay-specific biases. Per donor, leukapheresis produced somewhere between about 0.9 and 9.5 billion PBMCs.

Measured from the cysteine to the phenylalanine, the CDR3 is 13 residues long. The entry retains the CDR3 DNA only, 39 bases that are in frame from base 1. V lost 3 bases and J lost 2 bases; the stretch between them is 8 bases long. For CDR1 and CDR2, the germline V gene lists MDHEN and SYDVKM. On this clone itself: The antigen this receptor binds is unknown. The record has no base qualities; no much larger clone is one base away.

The donors were healthy, HIV-negative adults with no recently reported acute infections or vaccinations. Every donor was a Caucasian adult residing in Nashville, Tennessee, USA. CD8 memory samples combined magnetically selected CD45RO+ cells with CCR7-negative CD45RA+ effector memory (TemRA) cells. Blood was collected by leukapheresis, and PBMCs were isolated by Ficoll-Histopaque density gradient centrifugation and then cryopreserved in liquid nitrogen vapor phase. Purity and quantity of every magnetically sorted T cell population were checked by analytical flow cytometry. Genomic DNA was isolated from each sorted fraction and quantified by UV absorbance on a Nanodrop 2000c. Paper-wide results and their limitations: Because the study included only a small number of donors, the genetic and exposure-history diversity represented was limited. Approximately 5% of naive CD4, around 3.5% of naive CD8, approximately 2% of memory CD4, and around 0.4% of memory CD8 clonotypes were shared across several donors. Sampling was limited to blood, and TCR repertoires in tissue likely differ from TCR repertoires in blood. Even with the large sequencing depth, rarefaction of the sorted-subset datasets indicated that sequencing was incomplete. Based on pairwise subsampling, the degree of clonotype sharing among donors was expected to be affected by sequencing depth. Naive subsets generally had larger estimated clonotype richness than memory subsets. Compared with non-shared clonotypes, clonotypes shared by all four sorted-subset donors had higher generation probabilities.

Using the deep immunoSEQ assay, multiplex PCR amplified TCR CDR3 regions from genomic DNA. Extracted genomic DNA from each cell subset was distributed evenly across all wells of several immunoSEQ 96-well plates, and each plate was treated as a replicate. For sorted subsets, each replicate PCR was loaded with 200 ng genomic DNA, equivalent to 25,000 to 30,000 T cell genomes. Purified libraries were measured with a Qubit 3.0 fluorometer, size-checked on a Bioanalyzer 2100, and measured again with the KAPA Library Quantification kit. Each immunoSEQ 96-well plate was sequenced on its own single-read 150-cycle Illumina NextSeq 550 flow cell. The authors processed their data as follows. Because the immunoSEQ output held only junctional sequences and lacked quality scores, the filtering could not match the filtering applied to full-length reads. To assign V/J genes and CDR3, sequences were annotated against IMGT germline references using PyIR, a Python wrapper for IgBLAST v1.9. Reads were removed for weak V/J assignments (E-value above 1e-6), missing CDR3, stop codons, out-of-frame junctions, or ambiguous translated residues. V3J clonotypes were defined as sequences sharing an identical inferred V gene, J gene, and CDR3 amino acid sequence. Percentage overlap between repertoires was calculated by dividing the number of shared unique clonotypes by the size of the smaller repertoire. Repertoire richness was assessed with RTK rarefaction, the Chao1 estimator, and Recon v2.1 estimates of unobserved clonotypes. Generation probabilities for all TCRbeta clonotypes obtained by the gDNA method from several donors were computed using OLGA. TCRdb retrieved this table from immuneACCESS and kept in-frame rearrangements only. Not all clones are present; in checked studies, unresolved V genes account for under half, and no reason is known for the remainder. The V and J calls and clone size are taken from that table; D and trimming were inferred from the DNA. This sample gives a few hundred thousand clones in total; 96% of them show up just once. The top ten hold 0.32% of the sample.

This chain joins TRBV28 to TRBJ2-7; confidence is insufficient to name the D gene. Source material: memory CD8+ T cells sorted from blood. The cell subset or site label, read with the paper, signifies: CD45RO+ cells pooled with CCR7-negative TemRA cells. The source of this sequence is a man aged 30-40 years in good health. The CDR3 region reads CASSFSVTYEQYF. The nucleotide sequence is given as TGTGCCAGCAGTTTCAGCGTTACCTACGAGCAGTACTTC.